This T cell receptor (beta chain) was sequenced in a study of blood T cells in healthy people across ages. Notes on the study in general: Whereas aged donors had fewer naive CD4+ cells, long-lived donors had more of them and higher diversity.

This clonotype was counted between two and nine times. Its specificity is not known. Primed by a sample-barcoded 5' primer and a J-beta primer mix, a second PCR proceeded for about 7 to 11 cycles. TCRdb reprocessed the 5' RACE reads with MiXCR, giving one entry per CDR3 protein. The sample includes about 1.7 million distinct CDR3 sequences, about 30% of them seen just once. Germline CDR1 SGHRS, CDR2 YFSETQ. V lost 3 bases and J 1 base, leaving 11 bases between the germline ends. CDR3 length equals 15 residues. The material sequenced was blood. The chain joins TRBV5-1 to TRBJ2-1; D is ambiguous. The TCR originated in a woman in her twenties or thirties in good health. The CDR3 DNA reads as TGCGCCAGCAGCTCGGTAGGGAATTCCTACAATGAGCAGTTCTTC. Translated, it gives CASSSVGNSYNEQFF.